This TCR beta chain originates from a study of memory CD4+ T cells and cytomegalovirus serostatus. Study-level points and caveats: CMV serostatus prediction reached median AUC 0.95, or 0.91 with US-trained model.

The sort gate was single viable CD3+CD4+CD8-CD45RO+ cells for memory CD4+ T cells. Positive selection with CD4 microbeads enriched total CD4+ T cells. Trimming pared 7 bases from V and 7 bases from J, leaving 14 bases between. The germline V gene encodes CDR1 MNHEY and CDR2 SVGAGI. This CDR3 has 12 residues. In the study's own analysis: Out-of-frame sequences were removed, leaving around 2,000,000 distinct TCRbeta sequences. The table came from immunoSEQ multiplex PCR; TCRdb's copy has only in-frame clones and leaves some out. That table is the source of V, J and clone size, and D and trimming were worked out from the DNA. The sample holds roughly 86,000 clones, 80% seen once. A note on this clone: Its specificity is not known.

The sequence was obtained from an adult in good health and CMV-seropositive. This chain connects TRBV6-5 to TRBJ2-7; no reliable D call. The specimen sequenced was memory CD4+ T cells from blood. CDR3 in DNA: TGTGCCAGCAACCCCGGTTTCGGGGAGCAGTACTTC. Protein product: CASNPGFGEQYF.